Shown below are 30 T cell receptor beta chains from a single sample sequenced in a study of OX40 agonist ivuxolimab in advanced cancers. Data came from immunoSEQ multiplex PCR; TCRdb stores just in-frame clones and leaves some out. This sample has approximately 59,000 clones, with roughly 80% found just once. The material was CD4+ or CD8+ T cells sorted from blood, obtained in a trial of the OX40 agonist ivuxolimab. The receptors were gathered from an adult with an advanced solid tumor such as melanoma, head and neck, liver or kidney cancer.

The chain links TRBV7-9 to TRBJ2-5, with D perhaps matching TRBD2 (5 bases). This CDR3 is built from 14 residues. CDR1 SEHNR and CDR2 FQNEAQ come from the germline V gene (reference sequence). The V end lost 5 bases, the J end lost 4 bases, and 14 bases lay between the germline ends. This chain's CDR3 is CASSPSGSGETQYF. Written as DNA, the CDR3 is TGTGCCAGCAGCCCGAGCGGAAGCGGAGAGACCCAGTACTTC.

The rearrangement uses TRBV14 and TRBJ2-1; 7 nucleotides align to TRBD2. There are 19 residues in the CDR3. J lost 0 bases, V lost 3 bases, and 14 bases had no gene match. Germline V gene sequence: CDR1 SGHDN, CDR2 FVKESK. In DNA, the CDR3 is TGTGCCAGCAGCCACAAAAAAGGGTGGCTAGCGGCCTCCTACAATGAGCAGTTCTTC. This translates into CASSHKKGWLAASYNEQFF.

J is TRBJ2-1 and V is TRBV4-1, with 7 bases aligning to TRBD1. V shed 3 bases and J 9 bases; nucleotides not matched to a gene: 8. The germline V gene has CDR1 MGHRA and CDR2 YSYEKL. The CDR3 covers 14 residues. This chain's CDR3 is CASSHLTGVGEQFF. For the CDR3, the DNA is TGCGCCAGCAGCCACCTAACAGGGGTGGGTGAGCAGTTCTTC.

This chain connects TRBV18 to TRBJ1-1; D uncertain. V lost 2 bases and J 1 base, leaving 8 bases between the germline ends. CDR1 KGHSH and CDR2 LQKENI come from the germline V gene. The CDR3 loop spans 14 amino acids. CDR3 protein: CASSPYGRNTEAFF. The DNA of the CDR3 is TGTGCCAGCTCACCATATGGACGGAACACTGAAGCTTTCTTT.

This chain uses TRBV6-6 with TRBJ1-6; no clear D gene. This CDR3 has 16 amino acids. Trimming cost V 5 bases and J 0 bases, with 11 bases left between them. Germline-derived CDR1 and CDR2 are MNHNY and SVGAGI (reference sequence). The CDR3 DNA is TGTGCCAGCAGTGTCTACTCGAGCTCCTATAATTCACCCCTCCACTTT. It codes for CASSVYSSSYNSPLHF.

This chain uses TRBV11-2 with TRBJ2-7; TRBD2 aligns across 8 bases. The CDR3 has 14 residues. Germline assignment: CDR1 SGHAT and CDR2 FQNNGV. With V trimmed by 4 bases and J by 5 bases, 7 bases remained unmatched. The CDR3 DNA reads as TGTGCCAGCAGCTCCTCTGGTAGCGGGGACGAGCAGTACTTC. Translated: CASSSSGSGDEQYF.

The genes are TRBV14 and TRBJ2-1; perhaps TRBD2 as D (6 bases). Trimming left V 5 bases short and J 15 bases short, with 20 bases between. This CDR3 is 13 amino acids long. Germline V CDR1 and CDR2: SGHDN, FVKESK. CDR3 in DNA: TGTGCCAGCAGCACCAACCGGGCGGGACCCCTGTTCTTC. Amino acids: CASSTNRAGPLFF.

The chain carries TRBV7-2 and TRBJ2-7; 8 bases agree with TRBD1. Germline V gene lookup returns CDR1 SGHTA and CDR2 FQGNSA. V shed 5 bases and J 6 bases; nucleotides not matched to a gene: 9. This CDR3 region has 14 residues. CDR3 protein: CASSLSAQGGEQYF. The DNA for the CDR3 is TGTGCCAGCAGCCTTTCAGCACAGGGGGGCGAGCAGTACTTC.

The chain combines TRBV7-8 with TRBJ1-4; weak D call: TRBD1 (6 bases). The CDR3 contains 14 residues. The germline V gene has CDR1 SGHVS and CDR2 FQNEAQ. Trimming removed 5 bases at V and 7 bases at J, with 14 bases between. The CDR3 DNA is TGTGCCAGCAGCAAAACAGGGTTGGGTGAAAAACTGTTTTTT. This codes for CASSKTGLGEKLFF.

This clone was detected a few times. This chain joins TRBV11-3 and TRBJ2-7; the D gene is possibly TRBD1 (6 bases). In germline, CDR1 is SGHNT, CDR2 YENEEA. V was clipped by 1 base and J by 0 bases, with 10 bases between them. There are 15 residues in the CDR3. Here the CDR3 DNA reads TGTGCCAGCAGCTTAGGTCGACAGGCCTCCTACGAGCAGTACTTC. Translating gives CASSLGRQASYEQYF.

This clone was counted once. This CDR3 reads CASSQEERYEQYF. The DNA of the CDR3 is TGTGCCAGCAGCCAAGAGGAGAGGTACGAGCAGTACTTC. J is TRBJ2-7 and V is TRBV4-2; D is ambiguous. This CDR3 is built from 13 residues. V lost 0 bases, J lost 4 bases, and 7 bases lay in between. Germline CDR1 reads LGHNA; CDR2 reads YNFKEQ.

CDR3 nucleotide sequence: TGCGCCAGCAGCCAACAGATCTCCCCCTATGTGCGTTCAATCTACGAGCAGTACTTC. Its protein product is CASSQQISPYVRSIYEQYF. The chain joins TRBV4-1 to TRBJ2-7; D remains ambiguous. The CDR3 has 19 amino acids. Deletions cut 2 bases from V and 3 bases from J, with 26 bases between. Germline CDR1 MGHRA, CDR2 YSYEKL.

This chain links TRBV7-8 with TRBJ1-1, with 7 bases lining up with TRBD1. With 4 bases clipped from V and 9 bases from J, the junction kept 8 bases outside the gene matches. The CDR3 is 13 residues long. CDR1 is SGHVS, CDR2 FQNEAQ, per germline. In DNA, the CDR3 is TGTGCCAGCAGCTATGGGACAGAGACTCAAGCTTTCTTT. Protein sequence: CASSYGTETQAFF.

This clone was seen more than once but under ten times. V usage is TRBV5-8 and J usage is TRBJ2-1; D may correspond to TRBD1 or TRBD2 (5 bases each). The CDR3 length is 14 residues. Germline V gene data show CDR1 as SGHTS and CDR2 as YDEGEE. Trimming removed 4 bases from V and 6 bases from J, with 14 bases in between. CDR3 DNA sequence: TGTGCCAGCAGCCGGAGATTAGGGACCAATGAGCAGTTCTTC. Translation gives CASSRRLGTNEQFF.

The chain combines TRBV5-4 with TRBJ2-3, with no clear D. This CDR3 region has 15 residues. Looked up from germline, CDR1 is SGHNT and CDR2 is YYREEE (reference sequence). V lost 2 bases and J lost 1, with 11 bases in between. The CDR3 DNA is TGTGCCAGCAGCTTTAACCCGGACCGCACAGATACGCAGTATTTT. Its protein product is CASSFNPDRTDTQYF.

This clone was recorded once. The chain joins TRBV6-1 to TRBJ2-7; TRBD1 matches 7 bases. In germline, CDR1 is MNHNS, CDR2 SASEGT. The CDR3 is 15 residues long. J lost 2 bases, V lost 5 bases, and 9 bases had no gene match. CDR3 sequence: CASSSQDRTTYEQYF. Written as DNA, the CDR3 is TGTGCCAGCAGTTCCCAGGACAGGACAACCTACGAGCAGTACTTC.

The J gene is TRBJ2-3, the V gene TRBV7-6; D gene unclear. Trimming shortened V by 9 bases and J by 6 bases, and 13 bases separated the two germline ends. The CDR3 is 12 residues long. Per the germline V gene, CDR1 is SGHVS and CDR2 is FNYEAQ. The CDR3 loop reads CASSISGDTQYF. The CDR3 nucleotides are TGTGCCAGTTCGATTTCCGGGGATACGCAGTATTTT.

This clone has just one count. The chain links TRBV6-6 to TRBJ2-7, with 9 bases identical to TRBD1. The V gene end was trimmed by 7 bases and the J gene end by 5 bases; junction bases not matched to a gene: 12. Germline lookup yields CDR1 MNHNY and CDR2 SVGAGI (reference sequence). The CDR3 covers 15 residues. The CDR3 here is CASIPSRDRVDEQYF. The DNA of the CDR3 is TGTGCCAGCATCCCCTCCCGGGACAGGGTCGACGAGCAGTACTTC.

This chain uses TRBV27 with TRBJ2-7; D unresolved. Trimming cost V 10 bases and J 3 bases, with 16 bases left between them. This CDR3 is built from 13 residues. Germline V gene sequence: CDR1 MNHEY, CDR2 SMNVEV (reference sequence). CDR3 loop: CATSLGLGYEQYF. For the CDR3, the DNA is TGTGCCACCTCGTTGGGTTTAGGCTACGAGCAGTACTTC.

The chain couples TRBV6-4 to TRBJ2-2, with 16 bases fitting TRBD2. The CDR3 runs to 15 residues. Per germline, CDR1 MRHNA and CDR2 SNTAGT. With 9 bases clipped from V and 5 bases from J, the junction kept 3 bases outside the gene matches. CDR3 protein: CARGLAGGWTGELFF. The CDR3 nucleotides read TGTGCCAGGGGACTAGCGGGAGGGTGGACCGGGGAGCTGTTTTTT.

With regard to this clone: The junction does not match germline at one end; this may be a read error. The V and J genes are TRBV30 and TRBJ2-5, with 8 bases identical to TRBD1. The CDR3 has 14 amino acids. The germline V gene encodes CDR1 GTSNPN and CDR2 SVGIG (reference sequence). The CDR3 nucleotides are TGTGCCCGGAGTCGACAGGGGTCCCAAGAGACCCAGTACTTC. Protein sequence: CARSRQGSQETQYF.

The chain uses TRBV6-5 and TRBJ1-1, with a possible D match to TRBD1 (6 bases). Germline CDR1 is MNHEY and CDR2 is SVGAGI. The CDR3 extends over 15 amino acids. Between the trimmed V and J ends, which lost 4 bases and 1 base, there was a span of 13 bases. The CDR3 region is CASSSLQGSNTEAFF. The CDR3 DNA follows: TGTGCCAGCAGTTCCCTGCAGGGGTCGAACACTGAAGCTTTCTTT.

The chain joins TRBV11-3 to TRBJ2-7; D uncertain. Deletions cut 5 bases from V and 6 bases from J, with 8 bases between. The CDR3 runs to 11 residues. Per germline, CDR1 SGHNT and CDR2 YENEEA. The CDR3 DNA is TGTGCCAGCAGCCGAATTGGCGAGCAGTACTTC. It is translated as CASSRIGEQYF.

The gene calls are TRBV6-6 and TRBJ2-2; 8 nucleotides match TRBD1. This CDR3 region has 14 residues. The germline V gene has CDR1 MNHNY and CDR2 SVGAGI (reference sequence). V trimming: 8 bases; J trimming: 4 bases; junction bases outside the gene matches: 6. This CDR3 is CASQRTGGTGELFF. CDR3 nucleotides: TGTGCCAGCCAAAGAACAGGGGGCACCGGGGAGCTGTTTTTT.

Details on this clone: This may stem from a read error, because a much larger clone lies one nucleotide away. In the same sample, other DNA sequences code for this CDR3. Here the CDR3 DNA reads TGCGCCAGCAGCCAAGGGGGGAGCTCCTACAATGAGCAGTTCTTC. Its protein product is CASSQGGSSYNEQFF. The rearrangement links TRBV4-1 to TRBJ2-1, with D perhaps assigned TRBD1 or TRBD2 (5 bases each). CDR1 is MGHRA, CDR2 YSYEKL, per germline. CDR3 length: 15 amino acids. The V end lost 1 base, the J end lost 0 bases, and 7 bases lay between the germline ends.

This clone was detected once. V usage is TRBV19 and J usage is TRBJ2-5, with a weak D call TRBD1 (5 bases). The germline V gene has CDR1 LNHDA and CDR2 SQIVND (reference sequence). Between the trimmed V and J ends, which lost 5 bases and 2 bases, there was a span of 15 bases. The CDR3 is 15 residues long. CDR3 DNA: TGTGCCAGTAGTGTCCCTGACAGTGCACAAGAGACCCAGTACTTC. This codes for CASSVPDSAQETQYF.

The CDR3 region is CASSQSVLAGNEQYF. As DNA, the CDR3 is TGTGCCAGCAGCCAATCTGTCCTAGCGGGAAACGAGCAGTACTTC. V is TRBV4-2 and J is TRBJ2-7; 9 nucleotides agree with TRBD2. CDR3 size: 15 residues. With 2 bases clipped from V and 5 bases from J, the junction kept 7 bases outside the gene matches. The germline gives CDR1 LGHNA, CDR2 YNFKEQ.

The genes are TRBV18 and TRBJ1-2; 7 nucleotides agree with TRBD1. CDR1 and CDR2 (germline): KGHSH, LQKENI. This CDR3 has 13 residues. Trimming took 3 bases from V and 5 from J; bases not matched to a gene: 3. The CDR3 is CASSPGTEYGYTF. Here the CDR3 DNA reads TGTGCCAGCTCACCGGGGACAGAATATGGCTACACCTTC.

This sequence joins TRBV7-9 and TRBJ2-5; a weak D match, TRBD2 (6 bases). This CDR3 is 13 amino acids long. Germline loops: CDR1 SEHNR, CDR2 FQNEAQ (reference sequence). The V and J ends lost 6 bases and 5 bases respectively, with 13 bases between them. Here the CDR3 DNA reads TGTGCCAGCAGTTGGGACTTTCGGGAGACCCAGTACTTC. This sequence encodes CASSWDFRETQYF.

This clone was picked up a small number of times. This chain joins TRBV19 and TRBJ2-3; D possibly corresponds to TRBD1 (6 bases). Germline V lookup: CDR1 LNHDA, CDR2 SQIVND (reference sequence). Trimming shortened V by 4 bases and J by 2 bases, and 10 bases separated the two germline ends. The CDR3 spans 14 residues. DNA of the CDR3: TGTGCCAGTAGTACGTGGACAGACACAGATACGCAGTATTTT. This gives the protein CASSTWTDTDTQYF. Variable domain in full (rest from reference TRBV19 and TRBJ2-3): DGGITQSPKYLFRKEGQNVTLSCEQNLNHDAMYWYRQDPGQGLRLIYYSQIVNDFQKGDIAEGYSVSREKKESFPLTVTSAQKNPTAFYLCASSTWTDTDTQYFGPGTRLTVL.